A selection of T cell receptor beta chains follows, all from one sample in a study of cytomegalovirus exposure and HLA in healthy donors. Sequenced by immunoSEQ multiplex PCR; TCRdb stores in-frame clones only, minus some. Among over 85,000 clones listed, roughly 84% were seen once. The sample comprised PBMCs. The receptors come from a young man in good health and CMV-seropositive. Both conserved end residues are part of each CDR3. D genes are given only for firm matches. A clone size is listed for some rows: how often the clone was seen (once, few, many), or a class if it is expanded.

size: .
J: TRBJ2-7
V: TRBV27
D: TRBD2
DNA: TGTGCCAGCAGTGTAGCTAGCGGGGGGGCCAACGAGCAGTACTTC
CDR3: CASSVASGGANEQYF

size: .
J: TRBJ1-4
V: TRBV18
D: .
DNA: TGTGCCAGCTCACCCTCTCAGGGGTTTCGGGAAAAACTGTTTTTT
CDR3: CASSPSQGFREKLFF

size: .
J: TRBJ1-1
V: TRBV5-1
D: .
DNA: TGCGCCAGCATCGGGGATAACACTGAAGCTTTCTTT
CDR3: CASIGDNTEAFF

size: .
J: TRBJ2-5
V: TRBV2
D: .
DNA: TGTGCCAGCAGTCTGGGTCCTCAGACTGGCAAGGGGGAGACCCAGTACTTC
CDR3: CASSLGPQTGKGETQYF

size: .
J: TRBJ2-7
V: TRBV25-1
D: .
DNA: TGTGCCAGCAGTGCCCCGGGACAATTCTACGAGCAGTACTTC
CDR3: CASSAPGQFYEQYF

size: .
J: TRBJ2-2
V: TRBV7-6
D: .
DNA: TGTGCCAGCAGCTTAGAGTTTTCGGGTACCGGGGAGCTGTTTTTT
CDR3: CASSLEFSGTGELFF

size: .
J: TRBJ2-1
V: TRBV5-1
D: .
DNA: TGCGCCAGCAGCTTACCTCAGGGGTGGAATGAGCAGTTCTTC
CDR3: CASSLPQGWNEQFF

size: .
J: TRBJ2-2
V: TRBV18
D: .
DNA: TGTGCCAGCTCACCGGACAGCAACACCGGGGAGCTGTTTTTT
CDR3: CASSPDSNTGELFF

size: .
J: TRBJ2-3
V: TRBV5-6
D: .
DNA: TGTGCCAGCAGCTTGGGCAGGGGAGCCACAGATACGCAGTATTTT
CDR3: CASSLGRGATDTQYF

size: .
J: TRBJ2-3
V: TRBV10-1
D: .
DNA: TGCGCCAGCAGTGAGGCGAGAACAGATACGCAGTATTTT
CDR3: CASSEARTDTQYF

size: .
J: TRBJ2-2
V: TRBV11-2
D: TRBD1
DNA: TGTGCCAGCAGCTTGGGACAGGGGGTCATCTCGGGGGAGCTGTTTTTT
CDR3: CASSLGQGVISGELFF

size: .
J: TRBJ2-6
V: TRBV27
D: .
DNA: TGTGCCAGCAGTACCAGGGGCTCTGGGGCCAACGTCCTGACTTTC
CDR3: CASSTRGSGANVLTF

size: .
J: TRBJ2-7
V: TRBV2
D: TRBD2
DNA: TGTGCCAGCAGGCACACCCCAGAGTCAGCGGGGGGGCCCCACGAGCAGTACTTC
CDR3: CASRHTPESAGGPHEQYF

size: .
J: TRBJ2-3
V: TRBV6-6
D: TRBD2
DNA: TGTGCCAGCAGTTACTTCCAGGGAGGGGATACGCAGTATTTT
CDR3: CASSYFQGGDTQYF

size: .
J: TRBJ2-5
V: TRBV27
D: TRBD2
DNA: TGTGCCAGCAGTTTGACTAGCGGGGGGCGAGAGACCCAGTACTTC
CDR3: CASSLTSGGRETQYF

size: .
J: TRBJ2-1
V: TRBV15
D: TRBD2
DNA: TGTGCCACCAGCAGAGATTTTGTTAGCGGGGGTCGGGAGCAGTTCTTC
CDR3: CATSRDFVSGGREQFF

size: .
J: TRBJ2-7
V: TRBV5-6
D: .
DNA: TGTGCCAGCAGCTTGAGTCGGCGGGGACCCTACGAGCAGTACTTC
CDR3: CASSLSRRGPYEQYF

size: .
J: TRBJ1-2
V: TRBV2
D: .
DNA: TGTGCCAGCGGACTGGTCTATGGCTACACCTTC
CDR3: CASGLVYGYTF

size: .
J: TRBJ2-6
V: TRBV2
D: .
DNA: TGTGCCACCTCCGGCACAGGCGCTGGGGCCAACGTCCTGACTTTC
CDR3: CATSGTGAGANVLTF

size: .
J: TRBJ1-1
V: TRBV4-3
D: TRBD1
DNA: TGCGCCAGCAGCCAAGAAGGGACAGGTACTCGGGAAGCTTTCTTT
CDR3: CASSQEGTGTREAFF

size: once
J: TRBJ2-5
V: TRBV27
D: .
DNA: TGTGCCAGCAGTTTAGGGCCATATCAAGAGACCCAGTACTTC
CDR3: CASSLGPYQETQYF

size: .
J: TRBJ2-7
V: TRBV5-5
D: TRBD1
DNA: TGTGCCAGCAGCTGGACAGGGATATCCTACGAGCAGTACTTC
CDR3: CASSWTGISYEQYF

size: .
J: TRBJ2-1
V: TRBV6-6
D: .
DNA: TGTGCCAGCAGTTTATCTAATGAGCAGTTCTTC
CDR3: CASSLSNEQFF

size: few
J: TRBJ1-1
V: TRBV2
D: .
DNA: TGTGCCAGTCGATGGACAGAGAACACTGAAGCTTTCTTT
CDR3: CASRWTENTEAFF

size: .
J: TRBJ2-3
V: TRBV7-2
D: TRBD2
DNA: TGTGCCAGCAGGGAACTAGCGGGCATCACAGATACGCAGTATTTT
CDR3: CASRELAGITDTQYF

size: .
J: TRBJ1-2
V: TRBV5-6
D: .
DNA: TGTGCCAGCAGCTTGATTTTGGGAGTGGAGAATGGCTACACCTTC
CDR3: CASSLILGVENGYTF

size: .
J: TRBJ1-1
V: TRBV30
D: .
DNA: TGTGCCTGGTCGGCAGGGATTTACACTGAAGCTTTCTTT
CDR3: CAWSAGIYTEAFF

size: .
J: TRBJ1-1
V: TRBV11-1
D: .
DNA: TGTGCCAGCAGCCTGGCCCCGGGGGGGGCCTACTACACTGAAGCTTTCTTT
CDR3: CASSLAPGGAYYTEAFF

size: .
J: TRBJ1-2
V: TRBV19
D: TRBD1
DNA: TGTGCCAGTAGTATCCCGGGACAGACATCCTATGGCTACACCTTC
CDR3: CASSIPGQTSYGYTF

size: .
J: TRBJ1-1
V: TRBV5-1
D: .
DNA: TGCGCCAGCAGCTTGCAGGGGAACACTGAAGCTTTCTTT
CDR3: CASSLQGNTEAFF

size: .
J: TRBJ2-5
V: TRBV9
D: TRBD2
DNA: TGTGCCAGCAGCGCCGGGACTAGCGGGGGGAGGGGGGAGACCCAGTACTTC
CDR3: CASSAGTSGGRGETQYF

size: .
J: TRBJ2-7
V: TRBV5-6
D: .
DNA: TGTGCCAGCAGCTTGGAGCGTGAGCAGTACTTC
CDR3: CASSLEREQYF

size: .
J: TRBJ2-5
V: TRBV30
D: .
DNA: TGTGCCTGGAGTGCCTCGGGAGAGCAGTACTTC
CDR3: CAWSASGEQYF

size: .
J: TRBJ2-7
V: TRBV11-2
D: .
DNA: TGTGCCAGCAGCTCCGCGGGCCTCCGAGAGTCCTACGAGCAGTACTTC
CDR3: CASSSAGLRESYEQYF

size: .
J: TRBJ1-1
V: TRBV2
D: TRBD1
DNA: TGTGCCAGCAGCGGACAGGGGGAGACTGAAGCTTTCTTT
CDR3: CASSGQGETEAFF

size: .
J: TRBJ2-5
V: TRBV11-2
D: TRBD2
DNA: TGTGCCAGCAGCTCCGGGACTAGCGGGAGCGGGGCCCAGTACTTC
CDR3: CASSSGTSGSGAQYF

size: .
J: TRBJ1-3
V: TRBV30
D: .
DNA: TGTGCCTGGAGTGTATCAGGAAACACCATATATTTT
CDR3: CAWSVSGNTIYF

size: .
J: TRBJ2-7
V: TRBV9
D: .
DNA: TGTGCCAGCGGAGTCAGGGATTACGAGCAGTACTTC
CDR3: CASGVRDYEQYF

size: .
J: TRBJ1-2
V: TRBV5-5
D: .
DNA: TGTGCCAGCAGCTTGGAAGAGGCAGGGGCGGAAGGAAACTATGGCTACACCTTC
CDR3: CASSLEEAGAEGNYGYTF

size: .
J: TRBJ2-5
V: TRBV13
D: TRBD2
DNA: TGTGCCAGCAGCTCTGGGACTAGCGGGAATCAAGAGACCCAGTACTTC
CDR3: CASSSGTSGNQETQYF

size: .
J: TRBJ2-3
V: TRBV7-6
D: .
DNA: TGTGCCAGCAGCCCCTGGAGCGCAACCACGCAGTATTTT
CDR3: CASSPWSATTQYF

size: .
J: TRBJ2-3
V: TRBV11-2
D: .
DNA: TGTGCCAGCAGCTTATTCCGAGATACGCAGTATTTT
CDR3: CASSLFRDTQYF

size: .
J: TRBJ1-4
V: TRBV18
D: .
DNA: TGTGCCAGCTCACTTAAGACAGGTGGCGATGAAAAACTGTTTTTT
CDR3: CASSLKTGGDEKLFF

size: .
J: TRBJ1-1
V: TRBV19
D: .
DNA: TGTGCCAGTAGTATCCGAGGGTATGGGTCTGAAGCTTTCTTT
CDR3: CASSIRGYGSEAFF

size: .
J: TRBJ2-3
V: TRBV2
D: TRBD1
DNA: TGTGCCAGCTCGGGACAGGGCACAGATACGCAGTATTTT
CDR3: CASSGQGTDTQYF

size: .
J: TRBJ2-7
V: TRBV6-5
D: TRBD2
DNA: TGTGCCAGCAGCCCCAGGACTAGCGGGGTCTACGAGCAGTACTTC
CDR3: CASSPRTSGVYEQYF

size: .
J: TRBJ1-4
V: TRBV11-2
D: TRBD1
DNA: TGTGCCAGCAGCCTCGGACAGGGATTCATACAGGAAAAACTGTTTTTT
CDR3: CASSLGQGFIQEKLFF

size: .
J: TRBJ2-7
V: TRBV7-6
D: TRBD1
DNA: TGTGCCAGCAGCCCCGGGACAGGGGTATACGAGCAGTACTTC
CDR3: CASSPGTGVYEQYF

size: .
J: TRBJ2-5
V: TRBV9
D: .
DNA: TGTGCCAGCAGCGTAGCTTTCCCCCCGGTAGATGAGACCCAGTACTTC
CDR3: CASSVAFPPVDETQYF

size: .
J: TRBJ1-6
V: TRBV5-1
D: TRBD1
DNA: TGCGCCAGCAGCCGTGGACAGGGGGCGAGGAATTCACCCCTCCACTTT
CDR3: CASSRGQGARNSPLHF

size: .
J: TRBJ1-2
V: TRBV9
D: TRBD1
DNA: TGTGCCAGCAGCGGGATAGGACAGGGAATGAGCTATGGCTACACCTTC
CDR3: CASSGIGQGMSYGYTF

size: .
J: TRBJ1-2
V: TRBV30
D: .
DNA: TGCGCCTGGGGGGAGGTCCAGGGCCCTGGCTACACCTTC
CDR3: CAWGEVQGPGYTF

size: .
J: TRBJ1-3
V: TRBV6-6
D: TRBD1
DNA: TGTGCCAGCAGTTACCGGACAGGTACAAACACCATATATTTT
CDR3: CASSYRTGTNTIYF

size: .
J: TRBJ1-2
V: TRBV7-3
D: TRBD1
DNA: TGTGCCAGCAGCACCACAGGGGGCTATGGCTACACCTTC
CDR3: CASSTTGGYGYTF

size: .
J: TRBJ1-1
V: TRBV7-9
D: .
DNA: TGTGCCAGCAGCTCCATAACGAGTACTGAAGCTTTCTTT
CDR3: CASSSITSTEAFF

size: .
J: TRBJ2-2
V: TRBV19
D: .
DNA: TGTGCCAGTAGTATTTCAGGGGACACCGGGGAGCTGTTTTTT
CDR3: CASSISGDTGELFF

size: few
J: TRBJ1-6
V: TRBV6-6
D: TRBD1
DNA: TGTGCCAGCAGTTACACAGGGGTAGGGTCACCCCTCCACTTT
CDR3: CASSYTGVGSPLHF